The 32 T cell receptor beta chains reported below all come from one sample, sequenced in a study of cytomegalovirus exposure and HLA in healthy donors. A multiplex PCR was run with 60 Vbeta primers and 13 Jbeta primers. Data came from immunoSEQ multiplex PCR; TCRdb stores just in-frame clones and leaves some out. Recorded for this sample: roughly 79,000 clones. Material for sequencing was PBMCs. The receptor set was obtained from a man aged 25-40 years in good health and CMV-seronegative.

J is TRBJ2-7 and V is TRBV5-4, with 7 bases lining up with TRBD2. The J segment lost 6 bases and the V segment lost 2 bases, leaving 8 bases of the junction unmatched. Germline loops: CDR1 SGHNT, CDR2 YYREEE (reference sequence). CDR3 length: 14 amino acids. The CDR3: CASSFKRGSGEQYF. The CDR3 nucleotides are TGTGCCAGCAGCTTTAAGCGGGGTTCTGGCGAGCAGTACTTC.

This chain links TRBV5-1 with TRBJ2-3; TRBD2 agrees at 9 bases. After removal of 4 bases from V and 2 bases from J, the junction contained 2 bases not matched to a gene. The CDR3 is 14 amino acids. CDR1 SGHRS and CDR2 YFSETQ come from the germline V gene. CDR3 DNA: TGCGCCAGCAGCCCGGGACTAGCCACAGATACGCAGTATTTT. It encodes CASSPGLATDTQYF.

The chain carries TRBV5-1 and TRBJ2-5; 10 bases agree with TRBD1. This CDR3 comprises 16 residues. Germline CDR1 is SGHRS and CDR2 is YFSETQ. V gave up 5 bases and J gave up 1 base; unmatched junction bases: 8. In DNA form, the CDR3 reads TGCGCCAGCAGTCGTTTGGGACAGGGGTCCCAAGAGACCCAGTACTTC. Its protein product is CASSRLGQGSQETQYF. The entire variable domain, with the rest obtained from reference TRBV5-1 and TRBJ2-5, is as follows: KAGVTQTPRYLIKTRGQQVTLSCSPISGHRSVSWYQQTPGQGLQFLFEYFSETQRNKGNFPGRFSGRQFSNSRSEMNVSTLELGDSALYLCASSRLGQGSQETQYFGPGTRLLVL.

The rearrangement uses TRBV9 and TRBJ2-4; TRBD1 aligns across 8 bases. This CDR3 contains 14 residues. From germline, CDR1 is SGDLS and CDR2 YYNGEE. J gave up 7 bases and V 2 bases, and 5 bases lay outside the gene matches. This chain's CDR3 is CASSVDREINIQYF. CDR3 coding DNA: TGTGCCAGCAGCGTGGACAGGGAGATCAACATTCAGTACTTC.

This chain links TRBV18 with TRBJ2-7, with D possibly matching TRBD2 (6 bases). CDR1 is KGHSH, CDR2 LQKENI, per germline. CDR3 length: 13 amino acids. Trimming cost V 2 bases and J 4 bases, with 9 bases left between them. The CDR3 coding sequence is TGTGCCAGCTCACCAGGACTAACTTACGAGCAGTACTTC. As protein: CASSPGLTYEQYF. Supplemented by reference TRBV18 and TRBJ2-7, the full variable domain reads NAGVMQNPRHLVRRRGQEARLRCSPMKGHSHVYWYRQLPEEGLKFMVYLQKENIIDESGMPKERFSAEFPKEGPSILRIQQVVRGDSAAYFCASSPGLTYEQYFGPGTRLTVT.

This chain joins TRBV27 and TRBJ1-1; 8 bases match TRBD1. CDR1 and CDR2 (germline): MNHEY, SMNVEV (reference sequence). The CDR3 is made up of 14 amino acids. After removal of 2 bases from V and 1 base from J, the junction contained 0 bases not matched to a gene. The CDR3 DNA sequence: TGTGCCAGCAGTTTAACAGGGGGGAACACTGAAGCTTTCTTT. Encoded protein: CASSLTGGNTEAFF.

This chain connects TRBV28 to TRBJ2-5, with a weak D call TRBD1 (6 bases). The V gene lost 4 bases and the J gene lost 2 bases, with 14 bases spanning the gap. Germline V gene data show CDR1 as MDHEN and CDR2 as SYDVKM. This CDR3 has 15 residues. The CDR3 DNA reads TGTGCCAGCAGTTCGTCAGGGGATGTTCAAGAGACCCAGTACTTC. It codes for CASSSSGDVQETQYF.

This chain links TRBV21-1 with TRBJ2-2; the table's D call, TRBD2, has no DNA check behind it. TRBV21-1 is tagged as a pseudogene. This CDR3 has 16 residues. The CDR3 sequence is CASSQPGLRGTGELFF. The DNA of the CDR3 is TGTGCCAGCAGCCAGCCGGGACTCCGGGGCACCGGGGAGCTGTTTTTT.

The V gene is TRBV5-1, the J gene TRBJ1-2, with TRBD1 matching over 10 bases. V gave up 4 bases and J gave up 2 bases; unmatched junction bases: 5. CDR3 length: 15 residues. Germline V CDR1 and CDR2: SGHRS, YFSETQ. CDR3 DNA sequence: TGCGCCAGCAGCAGAGGGACAGGGGTGAACTATGGCTACACCTTC. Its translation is CASSRGTGVNYGYTF.

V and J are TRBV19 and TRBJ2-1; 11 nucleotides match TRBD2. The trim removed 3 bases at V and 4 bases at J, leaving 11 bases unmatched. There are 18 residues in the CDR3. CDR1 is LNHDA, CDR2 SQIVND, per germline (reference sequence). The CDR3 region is CASSMLSGLADLYNEQFF. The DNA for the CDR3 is TGTGCCAGTAGTATGTTGTCGGGACTAGCGGATTTATACAATGAGCAGTTCTTC.

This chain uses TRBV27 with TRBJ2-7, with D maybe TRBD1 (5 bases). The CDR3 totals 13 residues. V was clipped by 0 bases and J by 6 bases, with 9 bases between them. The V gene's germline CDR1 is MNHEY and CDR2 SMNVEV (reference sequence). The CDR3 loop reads CASSLSLDSEQYF. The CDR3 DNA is TGTGCCAGCAGTTTATCGCTCGACAGCGAGCAGTACTTC.

The CDR3 sequence: CASSIGDREDGYTF. CDR3 coding DNA: TGTGCCAGCAGCATAGGAGACAGGGAAGATGGCTACACCTTC. This chain connects TRBV5-4 to TRBJ1-2, with 7 bases identical to TRBD1. J was trimmed by 6 bases and V by 4 bases; bases with no gene match: 9. CDR1 is SGHNT and CDR2 is YYREEE in the germline V gene (reference sequence). The length of the CDR3 is 14 residues.

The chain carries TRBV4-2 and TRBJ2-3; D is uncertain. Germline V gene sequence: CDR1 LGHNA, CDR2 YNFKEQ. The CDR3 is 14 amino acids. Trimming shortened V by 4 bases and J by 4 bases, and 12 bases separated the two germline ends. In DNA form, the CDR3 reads TGTGCCAGCAGCCCCCTAGTGTATGCAGATACGCAGTATTTT. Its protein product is CASSPLVYADTQYF.

The CDR3 nucleotides are TGTGCCAGCTCACCAGGGTTCGGAGCCCAAGCTTTCTTT. Translated: CASSPGFGAQAFF. The chain has TRBV18 and TRBJ1-1; no reliable D call. Germline values: CDR1 KGHSH, CDR2 LQKENI. The length of the CDR3 is 13 residues. Trimming left V 2 bases short and J 9 bases short, with 13 bases between.

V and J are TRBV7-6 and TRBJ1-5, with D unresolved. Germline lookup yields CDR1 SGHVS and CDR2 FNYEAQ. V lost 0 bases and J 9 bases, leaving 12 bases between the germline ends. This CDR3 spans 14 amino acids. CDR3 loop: CASSLAREKGPQHF. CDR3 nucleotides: TGTGCCAGCAGCTTAGCGCGGGAAAAGGGGCCCCAGCATTTT.

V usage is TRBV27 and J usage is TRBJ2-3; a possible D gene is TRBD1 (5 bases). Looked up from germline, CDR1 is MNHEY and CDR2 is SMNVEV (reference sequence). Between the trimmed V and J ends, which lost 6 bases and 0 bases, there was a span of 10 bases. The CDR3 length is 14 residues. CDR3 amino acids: CASRTDRSTDTQYF. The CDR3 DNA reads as TGTGCCAGCAGAACTGACAGAAGCACAGATACGCAGTATTTT.

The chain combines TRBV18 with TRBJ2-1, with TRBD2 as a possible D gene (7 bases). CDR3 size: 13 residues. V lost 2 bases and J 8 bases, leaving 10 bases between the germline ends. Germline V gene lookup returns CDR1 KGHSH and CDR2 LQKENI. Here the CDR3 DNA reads TGTGCCAGCTCACCAGAGGGGGGGCATGAGCAGTTCTTC. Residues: CASSPEGGHEQFF.

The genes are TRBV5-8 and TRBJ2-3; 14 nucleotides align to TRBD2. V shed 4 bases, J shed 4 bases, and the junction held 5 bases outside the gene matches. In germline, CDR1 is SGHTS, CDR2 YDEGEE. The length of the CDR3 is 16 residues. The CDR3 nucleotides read TGTGCCAGCAGCCCGGGACTAGCGGGAGTAGCAGATACGCAGTATTTT. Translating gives CASSPGLAGVADTQYF.

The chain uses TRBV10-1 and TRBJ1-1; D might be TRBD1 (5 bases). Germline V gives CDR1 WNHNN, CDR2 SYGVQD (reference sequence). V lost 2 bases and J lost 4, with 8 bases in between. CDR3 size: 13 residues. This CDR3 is CASSEDSLTEAFF. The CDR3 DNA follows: TGCGCCAGCAGTGAGGACAGCCTCACTGAAGCTTTCTTT.

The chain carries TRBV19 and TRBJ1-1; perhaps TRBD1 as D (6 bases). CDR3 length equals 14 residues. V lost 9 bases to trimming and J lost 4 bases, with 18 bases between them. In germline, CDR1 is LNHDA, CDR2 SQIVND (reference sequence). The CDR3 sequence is CASGGGGATTEAFF. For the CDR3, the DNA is TGTGCCAGCGGGGGTGGGGGGGCGACCACTGAAGCTTTCTTT.

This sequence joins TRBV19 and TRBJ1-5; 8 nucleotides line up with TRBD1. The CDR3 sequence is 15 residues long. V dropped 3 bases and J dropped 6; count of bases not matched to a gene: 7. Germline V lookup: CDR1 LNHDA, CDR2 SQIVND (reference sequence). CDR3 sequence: CASSMTQGAGQPQHF. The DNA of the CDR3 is TGTGCCAGTAGTATGACTCAGGGGGCCGGTCAGCCCCAGCATTTT.

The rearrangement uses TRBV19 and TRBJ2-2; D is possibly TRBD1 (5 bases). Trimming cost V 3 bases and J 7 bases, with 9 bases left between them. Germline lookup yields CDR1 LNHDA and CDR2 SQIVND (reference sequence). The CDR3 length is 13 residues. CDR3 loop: CASSMGLVGELFF. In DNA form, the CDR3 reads TGTGCCAGTAGTATGGGGCTTGTCGGGGAGCTGTTTTTT. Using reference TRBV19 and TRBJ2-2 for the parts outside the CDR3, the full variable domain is DGGITQSPKYLFRKEGQNVTLSCEQNLNHDAMYWYRQDPGQGLRLIYYSQIVNDFQKGDIAEGYSVSREKKESFPLTVTSAQKNPTAFYLCASSMGLVGELFFGEGSRLTVL.

The CDR3 DNA reads TGTGCCAGCCCGGGACAGGGACATGGCTACACCTTC. Translated: CASPGQGHGYTF. The chain joins TRBV7-9 to TRBJ1-2; 9 bases are shared with TRBD1. With 8 bases clipped from V and 6 bases from J, the junction kept 4 bases outside the gene matches. This CDR3 region has 12 residues. CDR1 SEHNR and CDR2 FQNEAQ come from the germline V gene (reference sequence). The variable domain in full, with the rest retrieved from reference TRBV7-9 and TRBJ1-2, is DTGVSQNPRHKITKRGQNVTFRCDPISEHNRLYWYRQTLGQGPEFLTYFQNEAQLEKSRLLSDRFSAERPKGSFSTLEIQRTEQGDSAMYLCASPGQGHGYTFGSGTRLTVV.

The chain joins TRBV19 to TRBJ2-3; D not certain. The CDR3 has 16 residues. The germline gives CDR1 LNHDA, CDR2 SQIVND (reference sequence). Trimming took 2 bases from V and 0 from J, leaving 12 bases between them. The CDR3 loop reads CASSIRSSVSTDTQYF. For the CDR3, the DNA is TGTGCCAGTAGTATAAGGTCTAGTGTCAGCACAGATACGCAGTATTTT. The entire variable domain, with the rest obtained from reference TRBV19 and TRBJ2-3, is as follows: DGGITQSPKYLFRKEGQNVTLSCEQNLNHDAMYWYRQDPGQGLRLIYYSQIVNDFQKGDIAEGYSVSREKKESFPLTVTSAQKNPTAFYLCASSIRSSVSTDTQYFGPGTRLTVL.

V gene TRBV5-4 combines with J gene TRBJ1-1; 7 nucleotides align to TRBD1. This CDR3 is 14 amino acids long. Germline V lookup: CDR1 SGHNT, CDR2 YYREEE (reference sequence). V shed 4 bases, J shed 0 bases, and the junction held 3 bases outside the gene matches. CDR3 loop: CASSRGQLNTEAFF. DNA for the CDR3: TGTGCCAGCAGCCGGGGACAGTTGAACACTGAAGCTTTCTTT. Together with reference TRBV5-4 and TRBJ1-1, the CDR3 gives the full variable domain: ETGVTQSPTHLIKTRGQQVTLRCSSQSGHNTVSWYQQALGQGPQFIFQYYREEENGRGNFPPRFSGLQFPNYSSELNVNALELDDSALYLCASSRGQLNTEAFFGQGTRLTVV.

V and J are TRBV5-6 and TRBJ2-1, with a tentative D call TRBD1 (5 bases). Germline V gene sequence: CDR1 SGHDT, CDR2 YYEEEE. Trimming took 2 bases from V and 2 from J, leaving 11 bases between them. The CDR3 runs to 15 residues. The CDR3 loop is CASSLSPGTYNEQFF. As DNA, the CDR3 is TGTGCCAGCAGCTTATCCCCAGGGACCTACAATGAGCAGTTCTTC.

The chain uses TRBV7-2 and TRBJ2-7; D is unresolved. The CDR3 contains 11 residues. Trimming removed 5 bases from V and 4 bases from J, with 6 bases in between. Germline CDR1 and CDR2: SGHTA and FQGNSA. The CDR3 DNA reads TGTGCCAGCAGCCCCCTTTACGAGCAGTACTTC. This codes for CASSPLYEQYF.

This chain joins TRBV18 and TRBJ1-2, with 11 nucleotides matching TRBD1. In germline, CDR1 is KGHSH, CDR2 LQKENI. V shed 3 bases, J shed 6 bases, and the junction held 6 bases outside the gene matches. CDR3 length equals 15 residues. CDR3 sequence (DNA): TGTGCCAGCTCACCCCTAGGACAGGGGGCTGATGGCTACACCTTC. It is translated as CASSPLGQGADGYTF.

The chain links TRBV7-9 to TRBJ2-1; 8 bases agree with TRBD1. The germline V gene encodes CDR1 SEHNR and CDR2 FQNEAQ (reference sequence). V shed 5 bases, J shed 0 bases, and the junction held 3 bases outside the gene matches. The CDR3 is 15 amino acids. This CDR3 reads CASSGTGSSYNEQFF. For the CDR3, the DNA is TGTGCCAGCAGCGGGACAGGCAGCTCCTACAATGAGCAGTTCTTC.

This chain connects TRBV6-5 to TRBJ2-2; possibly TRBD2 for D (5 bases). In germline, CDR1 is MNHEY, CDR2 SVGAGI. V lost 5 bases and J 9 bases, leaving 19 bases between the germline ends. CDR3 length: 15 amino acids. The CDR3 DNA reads TGTGCCAGCAGTGCTGACCTACTAGGTCACCGGGAGCTGTTTTTT. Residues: CASSADLLGHRELFF.

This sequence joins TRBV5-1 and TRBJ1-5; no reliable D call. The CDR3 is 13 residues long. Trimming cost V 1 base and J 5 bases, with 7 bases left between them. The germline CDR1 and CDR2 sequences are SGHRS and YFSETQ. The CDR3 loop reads CASSLLADQPQHF. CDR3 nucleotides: TGCGCCAGCAGCTTGTTGGCGGATCAGCCCCAGCATTTT.

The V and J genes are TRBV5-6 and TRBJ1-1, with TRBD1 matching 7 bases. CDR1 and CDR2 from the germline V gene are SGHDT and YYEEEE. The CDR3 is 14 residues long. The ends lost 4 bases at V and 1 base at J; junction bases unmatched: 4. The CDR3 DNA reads TGTGCCAGCAGCCCGGGACAGCCGAACACTGAAGCTTTCTTT. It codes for CASSPGQPNTEAFF.